The clone carrying this TCR beta chain was observed at least ten times. The antigen remains undetermined. This sample stems from a study of T cell repertoires in cytomegalovirus infection. About the research overall: CMV infection plus the matching HLA type was flagged by public TCR beta signatures. Study-level results: HLA-C-restricted, CMV-specific TCR beta clonotypes were dominant ex vivo.

The CDR3 is made up of 16 amino acids. Germline-derived CDR1 and CDR2 are LNHDA and SQIVND (reference sequence). V was cut by 7 bases and J by 4 bases, with 19 bases left in between. TCRdb itself ran the reads through MiXCR, one entry per CDR3 protein. The repertoire holds approximately 500,000 distinct CDR3 sequences, with roughly 12% as singletons. Material for sequencing was PBMCs. V gene TRBV19 combines with J gene TRBJ2-2, with D unresolved. This TCR was recovered from a human donor in good health (CMV status not recorded). Some clones in this sample may be carry-over from other donors' samples. The CDR3 loop reads CASTAIGVRSTGELFF. The CDR3, as DNA: TGTGCCAGTACCGCTATTGGGGTTCGTAGCACCGGGGAGCTGTTTTTT.